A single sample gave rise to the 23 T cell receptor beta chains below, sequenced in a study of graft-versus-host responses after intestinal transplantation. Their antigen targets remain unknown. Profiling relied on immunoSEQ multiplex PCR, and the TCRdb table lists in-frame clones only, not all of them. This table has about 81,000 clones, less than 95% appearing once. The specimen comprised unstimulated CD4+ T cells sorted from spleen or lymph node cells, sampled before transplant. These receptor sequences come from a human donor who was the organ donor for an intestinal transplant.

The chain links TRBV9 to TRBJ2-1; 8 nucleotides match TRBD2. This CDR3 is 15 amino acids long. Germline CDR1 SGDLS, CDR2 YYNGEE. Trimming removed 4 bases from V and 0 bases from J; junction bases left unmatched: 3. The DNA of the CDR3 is TGTGCCAGCAGCCTAAGCGGGAGCTCCTACAATGAGCAGTTCTTC. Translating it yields CASSLSGSSYNEQFF. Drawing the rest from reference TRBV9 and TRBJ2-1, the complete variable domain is DSGVTQTPKHLITATGQRVTLRCSPRSGDLSVYWYQQSLDQGLQFLIQYYNGEERAKGNILERFSAQQFPDLHSELNLSSLELGDSALYFCASSLSGSSYNEQFFGPGTRLTVL.

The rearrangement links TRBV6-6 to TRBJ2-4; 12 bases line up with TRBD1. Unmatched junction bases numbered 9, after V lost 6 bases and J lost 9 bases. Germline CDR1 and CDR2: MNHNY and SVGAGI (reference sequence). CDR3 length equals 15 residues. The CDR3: CASRPRDRGRRIQYF. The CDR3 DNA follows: TGTGCCAGCAGACCCCGGGACAGGGGGCGGCGCATTCAGTACTTC.

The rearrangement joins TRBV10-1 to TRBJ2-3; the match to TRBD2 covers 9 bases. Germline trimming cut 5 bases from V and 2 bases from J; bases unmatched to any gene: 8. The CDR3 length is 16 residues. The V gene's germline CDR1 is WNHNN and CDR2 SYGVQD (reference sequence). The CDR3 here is CASSPGTSFITDTQYF. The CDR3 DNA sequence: TGCGCCAGCAGTCCCGGGACTAGCTTTATCACAGATACGCAGTATTTT.

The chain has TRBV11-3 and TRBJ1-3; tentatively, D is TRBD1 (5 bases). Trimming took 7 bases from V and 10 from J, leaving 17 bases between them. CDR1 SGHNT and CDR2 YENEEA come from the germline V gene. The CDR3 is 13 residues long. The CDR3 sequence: CASTVGGVETIYF. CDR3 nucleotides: TGTGCCAGCACCGTAGGAGGGGTCGAGACCATATATTTT.

The CDR3 nucleotides are TGCAGCGCCCACGACAGGGTTAACACTGAAGCTTTCTTT. Translation gives CSAHDRVNTEAFF. V and J are TRBV29-1 and TRBJ1-1, with 7 bases aligning to TRBD1. Trimming took 7 bases from V and 2 from J; bases not matched to a gene: 7. The CDR3 sequence is 13 residues long. CDR1 and CDR2 (germline): SQVTM, ANQGSEA.

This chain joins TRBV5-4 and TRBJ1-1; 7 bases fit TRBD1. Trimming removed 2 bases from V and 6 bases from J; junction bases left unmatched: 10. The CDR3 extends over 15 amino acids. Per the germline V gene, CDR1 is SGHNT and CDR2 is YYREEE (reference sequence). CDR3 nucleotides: TGTGCCAGCAGCTTTAGACAGGGAGTGTACGCTGAAGCTTTCTTT. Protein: CASSFRQGVYAEAFF.

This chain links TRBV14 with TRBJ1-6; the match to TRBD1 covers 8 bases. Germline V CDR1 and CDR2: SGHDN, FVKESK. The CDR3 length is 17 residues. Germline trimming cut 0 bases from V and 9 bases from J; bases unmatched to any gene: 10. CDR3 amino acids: CASSQEARTGRVSPLHF. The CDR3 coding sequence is TGTGCCAGCAGCCAAGAGGCTAGGACAGGGAGGGTTTCACCCCTCCACTTT.

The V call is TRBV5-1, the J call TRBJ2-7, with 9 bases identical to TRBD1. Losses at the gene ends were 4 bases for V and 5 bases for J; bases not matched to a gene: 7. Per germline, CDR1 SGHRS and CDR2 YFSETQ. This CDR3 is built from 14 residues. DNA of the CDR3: TGCGCCAGCAGCCCGACAGGGGGGATGAACGAGCAGTACTTC. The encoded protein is CASSPTGGMNEQYF.

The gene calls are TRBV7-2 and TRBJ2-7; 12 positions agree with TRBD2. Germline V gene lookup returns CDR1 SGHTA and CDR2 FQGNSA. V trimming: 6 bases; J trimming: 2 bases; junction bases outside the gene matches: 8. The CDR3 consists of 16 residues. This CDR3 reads CASRPTASGGAYEQYF. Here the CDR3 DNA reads TGTGCCAGCAGACCGACCGCTAGCGGGGGGGCCTACGAGCAGTACTTC.

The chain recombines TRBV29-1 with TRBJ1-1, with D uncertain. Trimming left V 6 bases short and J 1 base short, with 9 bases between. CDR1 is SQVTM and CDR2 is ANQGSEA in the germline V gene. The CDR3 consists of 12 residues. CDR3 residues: CSVVFGNTEAFF. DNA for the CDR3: TGCAGCGTAGTTTTCGGGAACACTGAAGCTTTCTTT. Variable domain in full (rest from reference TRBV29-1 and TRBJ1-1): SAVISQKPSRDICQRGTSLTIQCQVDSQVTMMFWYRQQPGQSLTLIATANQGSEATYESGFVIDKFPISRPNLTFSTLTVSNMSPEDSSIYLCSVVFGNTEAFFGQGTRLTVV.

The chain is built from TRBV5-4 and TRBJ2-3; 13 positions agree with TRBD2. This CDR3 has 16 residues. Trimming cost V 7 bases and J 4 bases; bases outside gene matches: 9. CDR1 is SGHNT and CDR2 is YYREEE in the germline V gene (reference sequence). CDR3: CASRRGLAGVSDTQYF. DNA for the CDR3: TGTGCCAGCCGCCGTGGACTAGCGGGAGTCTCAGATACGCAGTATTTT.

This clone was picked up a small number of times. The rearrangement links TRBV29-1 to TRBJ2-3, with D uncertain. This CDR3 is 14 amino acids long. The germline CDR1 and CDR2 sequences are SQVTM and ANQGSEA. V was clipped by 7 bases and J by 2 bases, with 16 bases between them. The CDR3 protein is CSAQTRPATDTQYF. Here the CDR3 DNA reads TGCAGCGCCCAGACTCGTCCGGCCACAGATACGCAGTATTTT.

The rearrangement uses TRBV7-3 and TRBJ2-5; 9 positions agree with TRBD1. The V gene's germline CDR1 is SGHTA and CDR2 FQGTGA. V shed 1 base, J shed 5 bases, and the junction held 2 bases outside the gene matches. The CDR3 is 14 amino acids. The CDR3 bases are TGTGCCAGCAGCTTAAGCGGGACAGGGGAGACCCAGTACTTC. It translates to CASSLSGTGETQYF.

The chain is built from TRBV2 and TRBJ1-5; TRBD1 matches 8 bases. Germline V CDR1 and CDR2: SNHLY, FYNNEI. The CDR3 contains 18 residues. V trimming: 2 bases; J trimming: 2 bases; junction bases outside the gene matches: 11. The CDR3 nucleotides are TGTGCCAGCAGTGAACACATGTGGACAGGGAACGGCAATCAGCCCCAGCATTTT. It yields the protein CASSEHMWTGNGNQPQHF.

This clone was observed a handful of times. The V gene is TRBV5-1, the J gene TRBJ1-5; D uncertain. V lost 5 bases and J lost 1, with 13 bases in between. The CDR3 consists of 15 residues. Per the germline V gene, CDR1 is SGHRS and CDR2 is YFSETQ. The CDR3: CASRAGIGSNQPQHF. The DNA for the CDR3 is TGCGCCAGCAGGGCGGGGATCGGCAGCAATCAGCCCCAGCATTTT.

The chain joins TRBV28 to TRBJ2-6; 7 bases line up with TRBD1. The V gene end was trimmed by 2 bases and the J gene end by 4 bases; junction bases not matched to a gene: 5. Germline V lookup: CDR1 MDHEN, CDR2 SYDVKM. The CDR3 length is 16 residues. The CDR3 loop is CASSLEGGSGANVLTF. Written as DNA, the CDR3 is TGTGCCAGCAGTTTAGAAGGGGGCTCAGGGGCCAACGTCCTGACTTTC.

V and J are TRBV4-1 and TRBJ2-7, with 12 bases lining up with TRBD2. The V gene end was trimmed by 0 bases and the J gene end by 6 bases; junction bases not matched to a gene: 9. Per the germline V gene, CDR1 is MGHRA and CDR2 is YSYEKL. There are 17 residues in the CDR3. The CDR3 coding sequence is TGCGCCAGCAGCCAAGACAGAACTAGCGGGAGGATACGCGAGCAGTACTTC. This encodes CASSQDRTSGRIREQYF.

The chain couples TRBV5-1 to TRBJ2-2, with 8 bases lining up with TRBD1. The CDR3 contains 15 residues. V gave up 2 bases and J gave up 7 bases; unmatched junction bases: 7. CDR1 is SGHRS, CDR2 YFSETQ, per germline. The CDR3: CASSFSGQELGELFF. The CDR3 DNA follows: TGCGCCAGCAGCTTTTCGGGACAGGAGCTCGGGGAGCTGTTTTTT. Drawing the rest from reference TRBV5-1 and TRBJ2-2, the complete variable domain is KAGVTQTPRYLIKTRGQQVTLSCSPISGHRSVSWYQQTPGQGLQFLFEYFSETQRNKGNFPGRFSGRQFSNSRSEMNVSTLELGDSALYLCASSFSGQELGELFFGEGSRLTVL.

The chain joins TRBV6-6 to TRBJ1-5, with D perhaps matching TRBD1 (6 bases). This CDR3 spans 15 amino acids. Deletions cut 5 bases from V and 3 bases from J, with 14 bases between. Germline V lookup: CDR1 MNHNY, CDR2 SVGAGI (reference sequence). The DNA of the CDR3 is TGTGCCAGCAGTCCGAGTGGACAGATCAATCAGCCCCAGCATTTT. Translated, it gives CASSPSGQINQPQHF.

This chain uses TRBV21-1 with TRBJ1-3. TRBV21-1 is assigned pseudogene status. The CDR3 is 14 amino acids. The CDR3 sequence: CASSVRREVNTIYF. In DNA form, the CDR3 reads TGTGCCAGCAGCGTCCGCCGTGAGGTAAACACCATATATTTT.

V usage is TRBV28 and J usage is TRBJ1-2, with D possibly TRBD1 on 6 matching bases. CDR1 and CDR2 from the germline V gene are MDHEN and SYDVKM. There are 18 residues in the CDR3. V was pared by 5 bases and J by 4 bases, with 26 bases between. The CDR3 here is CASSPQQGPPLSLYGYTF. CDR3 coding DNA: TGTGCCAGCAGTCCCCAACAGGGACCACCTCTTTCACTCTATGGCTACACCTTC.

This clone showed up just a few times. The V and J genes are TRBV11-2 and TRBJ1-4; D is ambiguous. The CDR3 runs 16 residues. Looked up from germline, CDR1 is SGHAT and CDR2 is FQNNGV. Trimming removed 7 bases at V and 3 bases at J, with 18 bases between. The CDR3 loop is CASTGGGALSNEKLFF. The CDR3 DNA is TGTGCCAGCACCGGCGGAGGAGCCCTTTCTAATGAAAAACTGTTTTTT.

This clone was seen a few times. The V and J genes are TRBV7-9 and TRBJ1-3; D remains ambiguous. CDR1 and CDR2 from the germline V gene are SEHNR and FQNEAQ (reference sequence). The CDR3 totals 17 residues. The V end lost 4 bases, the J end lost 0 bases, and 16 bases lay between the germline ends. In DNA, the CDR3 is TGTGCCAGCAGCTCACGTAAACAGTTTCTCTCTGGAAACACCATATATTTT. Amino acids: CASSSRKQFLSGNTIYF.